The rows below give T cell receptor beta chains drawn from one sample of a study of cytomegalovirus exposure and HLA in healthy donors. TCRdb keeps only in-frame clones here, not all; method: immunoSEQ multiplex PCR. This table has roughly 200,000 clones, roughly 12% appearing once. Input material: PBMCs. The receptors were sampled from a man aged 50 or older in good health and CMV-seropositive. The conserved cysteine and the conserved F or W are not part of the CDR3 here. Fields, in order: V gene, CDR3 length, D gene, CDR3 protein. The D gene is left open where the match is weak.

TRBV2 | 13 | TRBD1 | ASIRDSGYLETQY
TRBV7-9 | 13 | TRBD1 | ASSFWTGVTEKLF
TRBV4-3 | 14 | TRBD1 | ASRRSGTGLNSPLH
TRBV5-1 | 12 | TRBD2 | ASSLAGGFETQY
TRBV7-9 | 11 | - | ASSSQGSSPLH
TRBV7-2 | 13 | - | ASSLSIPPGGIQY
TRBV4-2 | 17 | TRBD1 | ASSQVPMVAGTGGSPLH
TRBV4-1 | 12 | - | ASSQETGGHGYT
TRBV4-3 | 12 | TRBD1 | ASSQDGTGDGYT
TRBV6-5 | 13 | TRBD2 | ASSSTSGVTYEQY
TRBV7-6 | 14 | TRBD2 | ASSSTSGGATDTQY
TRBV7-2 | 14 | TRBD1 | ASSLETGQGKNEQF
TRBV29-1 | 13 | TRBD1 | SVEARDRGTDTQY
TRBV5-1 | 13 | TRBD1 | ASSLAKGQIYGYT
TRBV2 | 12 | TRBD2 | ATASGGVTDTQY
TRBV7-2 | 12 | - | ASSLLTSNYGYT
TRBV7-9 | 13 | - | ASSSPGAGDSPLH
TRBV5-1 | 13 | TRBD1 | ASSSGTGTHQPQH
TRBV9 | 13 | - | ASSVEVTSNTEAF
TRBV27 | 11 | TRBD1 | ASSFTRGETQY
TRBV6-6 | 11 | - | ASRGISNTEAF
TRBV7-2 | 15 | - | ASSTVPGTRAYNEQF
TRBV7-8 | 13 | - | ASSSRGRGHTEAF
TRBV5-8 | 14 | - | ASSSMGGKVFNEQF
TRBV5-1 | 13 | - | ASSPGRGPTNEQF
TRBV5-6 | 14 | - | ASSLYSSSGANVLT
TRBV6-5 | 9 | - | ASSSPLRQY
TRBV29-1 | 11 | TRBD1 | SAQGQRKNIQY
TRBV18 | 12 | - | ASSSVSGANVLT
TRBV6-5 | 13 | TRBD1 | ASSSRDRANDGYT
TRBV29-1 | 12 | - | SVEGGSEGETQY
TRBV7-2 | 13 | TRBD1 | ASSQDRNIAYEQY
TRBV27 | 13 | TRBD2 | ASREYGEGGKTQY
TRBV19 | 13 | - | ASNGAFGSNEKLF
TRBV5-8 | 14 | TRBD1 | ASSLPGQGIGQPQH
TRBV9 | 11 | - | ASSVDSNYGYT
TRBV11-2 | 12 | - | ASSLQGRLETQY
TRBV19 | 12 | TRBD1 | ASRGQGSNQPQH
TRBV18 | 13 | - | ASSPTALNTDTQY
TRBV23-1 | 16 | TRBD2 | ASSGTGWYCGGMNEQY
TRBV28 | 13 | TRBD1 | ASPIPGQPNTEAF
TRBV23-1 | 13 | - | ARGGYSHSGNTIY
TRBV5-1 | 13 | TRBD2 | ASSLGSGRQETQY
TRBV11-3 | 13 | - | ASSLGLGAQETQY
TRBV6-6 | 14 | - | ASSYVGTPAYNEQF
TRBV4-2 | 12 | - | ASSPSGTAYEQY